These 11 T cell receptor beta chains were all obtained from the same sample, sequenced in a study of molecular identifiers for immune sequencing clone quantification. TCRdb independently ran MiXCR on the PCR reads; one entry per CDR3 protein. Among around 300,000 distinct CDR3 sequences, roughly 24% were seen once, and the ten largest hold 0.65% to 0.75%. Sequencing input: naive CD8+ T cells from blood, with Jurkat cell RNA spiked in. Subset meaning: FACS-sorted CD8+CD4-CCR7+CD45RA+ naive T cells. These receptors were obtained from a human donor in good health. Some libraries in this study had Jurkat cell RNA spiked in.

The chain carries TRBV27 and TRBJ2-7; possibly TRBD2 for D (6 bases). V was trimmed by 4 bases and J by 5 bases, leaving 15 bases between them. The CDR3 runs 14 residues. In germline, CDR1 is MNHEY, CDR2 SMNVEV (reference sequence). CDR3 protein: CASSYSGTGHEQYF. The DNA of the CDR3 is TGTGCCAGCAGTTACTCAGGGACTGGCCACGAGCAGTACTTC.

Details on this clonotype: A read error may be the cause here, since a much bigger clone is one base away. No conserved phenylalanine or tryptophan ends this CDR3, so it is likely a read error. V is TRBV5-4 and J is TRBJ1-4; D might be TRBD1 (6 bases). Germline V gives CDR1 SGHNT, CDR2 YYREEE (reference sequence). V lost 3 bases to trimming and J lost 0 bases, with 15 bases between them. This CDR3 has 17 amino acids. The CDR3 reads CASSSTGFLATNEKLFS. The CDR3 DNA is TGTGCCAGCAGCTCCACAGGGTTCCTTGCAACTAATGAAAAACTGTTTTCT.

This clonotype was seen more than once but under ten times. The V and J genes are TRBV20-1 and TRBJ1-2; the D is unclear. CDR1 and CDR2 (germline): DFQATT, SNEGSKA (reference sequence). The germline V and J ends were trimmed by 6 bases and 3 bases, with 8 bases remaining between them. The CDR3 contains 11 residues. CDR3 protein: CSATSDYGYTF. Written as DNA, the CDR3 is TGCAGTGCCACTTCTGACTATGGCTACACCTTC.

This clonotype was counted a few times. The V call is TRBV3-1, the J call TRBJ2-4; TRBD1 matches at 7 bases. The CDR3 covers 18 residues. Germline V CDR1 and CDR2: LGHDT, YNNKEL (reference sequence). The junction had 8 bases not matched to a gene; V was cut back by 0 bases and J by 0 bases. CDR3: CASSQEDDRELAKNIQYF. The CDR3 nucleotides read TGTGCCAGCAGCCAAGAGGACGACAGGGAACTAGCCAAAAACATTCAGTACTTC.

The chain is built from TRBV6-5 and TRBJ2-7; D gene uncertain. Between the trimmed V and J ends, which lost 0 bases and 3 bases, there was a span of 9 bases. Germline values: CDR1 MNHEY, CDR2 SVGAGI. The CDR3 is 14 residues long. CDR3 loop: CASSYSKLFYEQYF. CDR3 nucleotide sequence: TGTGCCAGCAGTTACTCGAAATTGTTCTACGAGCAGTACTTC.

The chain uses TRBV19 and TRBJ1-5; no definite D call. The CDR3 loop spans 16 amino acids. CDR1 and CDR2 from the germline V gene are LNHDA and SQIVND (reference sequence). The V end lost 4 bases, the J end lost 2 bases, and 15 bases lay between the germline ends. The CDR3 DNA reads TGTGCCAGTAGTAAGGCCACCCGGGGAGGCAATCAGCCCCAGCATTTT. Its protein product is CASSKATRGGNQPQHF.

With regard to this clonotype: Just one base apart from a much larger clone, this may be a read error. The rearrangement links TRBV5-1 to TRBJ1-1; weak D call: TRBD1 (6 bases). The CDR3 has 16 amino acids. Germline V gene data show CDR1 as SGHRS and CDR2 as YFSETQ. CDR3 nucleotides: TGCGCCCGCAGCTTGGGGGGGCAGGGGTCATTCACTGAAGCTTTCTTT. It is translated as CARSLGGQGSFTEAFF.

There are a few counts of this clonotype. The chain couples TRBV4-1 to TRBJ2-5, with 7 bases fitting TRBD1. The V segment lost 2 bases and the J segment 4 bases; nucleotides outside the gene matches: 4. The CDR3 sequence is 14 residues long. CDR1 and CDR2 (germline): MGHRA, YSYEKL. The CDR3 DNA reads TGCGCCAGCAGCCAACGACAGGGATTAGAGACCCAGTACTTC. This translates into CASSQRQGLETQYF.

This clonotype occurred once. A read error is possible here, since a much larger clone lies one base away. The rearrangement uses TRBV7-9 and TRBJ2-5; no clear D. V shed 0 bases and J shed 5 bases, with 10 bases lying between them. This CDR3 has 14 residues. Germline V gene data show CDR1 as SEHNR and CDR2 as FQNEAQ (reference sequence). DNA of the CDR3: TGTGCCAGCAGCTTAGCGTCGAGGTTGGAGACCCAGTACTTC. Translating gives CASSLASRLETQYF. The full variable domain, its missing parts supplied by reference TRBV7-9 and TRBJ2-5, is DTGVSQNPRHKITKRGQNVTFRCDPISEHNRLYWYRQTLGQGPEFLTYFQNEAQLEKSRLLSDRFSAERPKGSFSTLEIQRTEQGDSAMYLCASSLASRLETQYFGPGTRLLVL.

Points on this clonotype: A much more abundant neighbour one base away suggests this may be a read error. The CDR3 protein is CSVVIIPKTDQYQETQYF. CDR3 coding DNA: TGCAGCGTTGTGATTATACCCAAGACGGATCAGTACCAAGAGACCCAGTACTTC. The chain has TRBV29-1 and TRBJ2-5; no clear D. Germline CDR1 SQVTM, CDR2 ANQGSEA. The CDR3 consists of 18 residues. V was clipped by 4 bases and J by 0 bases, with 24 bases between them.

Note on this clonotype: Being one base from a much bigger clone, this may be a read error. The rearrangement uses TRBV7-3 and TRBJ2-7; TRBD1 matches at 7 bases. The CDR3 has 16 residues. Germline assignment: CDR1 SGHTA and CDR2 FQGTGA. CDR3 in DNA: TGTGCCAGCAGCCCCCACGGGGACAGCAGAACCTACGAGCTGTACTTC. Translation gives CASSPHGDSRTYELYF. Together with reference TRBV7-3 and TRBJ2-7, the CDR3 gives the full variable domain: GAGVSQTPSNKVTEKGKYVELRCDPISGHTALYWYRQSLGQGPEFLIYFQGTGAADDSGLPNDRFFAVRPEGSVSTLKIQRTERGDSAVYLCASSPHGDSRTYELYFGPGTRLTVT.